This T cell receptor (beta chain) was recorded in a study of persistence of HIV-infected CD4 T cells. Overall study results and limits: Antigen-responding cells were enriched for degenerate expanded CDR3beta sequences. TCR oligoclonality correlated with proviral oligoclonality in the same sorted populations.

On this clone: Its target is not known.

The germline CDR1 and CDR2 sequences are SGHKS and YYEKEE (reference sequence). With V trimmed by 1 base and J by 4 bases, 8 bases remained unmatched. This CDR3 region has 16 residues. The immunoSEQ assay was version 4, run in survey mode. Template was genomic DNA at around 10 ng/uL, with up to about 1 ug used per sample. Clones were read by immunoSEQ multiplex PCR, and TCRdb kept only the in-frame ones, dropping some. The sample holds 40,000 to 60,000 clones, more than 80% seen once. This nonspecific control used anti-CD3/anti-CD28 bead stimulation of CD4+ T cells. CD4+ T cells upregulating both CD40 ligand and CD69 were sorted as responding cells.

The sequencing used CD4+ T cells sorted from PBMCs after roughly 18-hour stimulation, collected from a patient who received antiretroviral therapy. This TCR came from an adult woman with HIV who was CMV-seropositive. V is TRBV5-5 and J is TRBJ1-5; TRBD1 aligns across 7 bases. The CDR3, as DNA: TGTGCCAGCAGCTTGACCGTTAGGGGACAGAATCAGCCCCAGCATTTT. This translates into CASSLTVRGQNQPQHF.